This TCR beta chain was observed in a study of T cell repertoires in aging, cancer and after chemotherapy (dated by TCRdb to between 2019 and 2020). Background for the entire study: Six donor age groups were covered, ranging from 30 or younger up to 70 or older, and each group contained at least three individuals. Control TCR repertoires from healthy donors were recorded across several months to years, and re-sampling revealed clear clonal overlap. Alongside 95 healthy donors serving as a reference group, the cohort included some 220 cancer patients, of whom around 91 had hematological cancers and some 130 had solid cancers. To look at immunoaging and at how T cells reconstitute after chemotherapy, the study profiled TCR beta repertoires in peripheral blood from both healthy donors and cancer patients. Several million TCR reads were contained in the full dataset.

Multiplex touch-down PCR with a mixed TRB-A/B primer pool was used to amplify rearranged TRB sequences covering the V, D and J segments. Illumina adapters and sample indices were attached to the amplicons in two consecutive PCR reactions using Phusion HS II polymerase. After gel purification with the NucleoSpin Gel and PCR Clean-up kit, the amplicons were checked using Qubit and an Agilent 2100 Bioanalyzer. Sequencing of the libraries was done on an Illumina MiSeq with paired-end, single-indexed 600-cycle runs. The authors' analysis ran thus. MiXCR versions 2.12 and 3.0.5 were used to process TRB sequences. Each unique CDR3 nucleotide sequence was counted as one clone, and only productive sequences with at least two reads were retained. Repertoire metrics included Shannon diversity, evenness, clonality (one minus evenness), and alpha-parameterized diversity profiles from alpha 0 to 5. The IGoR algorithm was used to calculate generation probabilities of clones in the paired pre- and post-chemotherapy samples. In-frame beta chains were kept once TCRdb had trimmed the public reads at Q25 with fastp and called clones with MiXCR. Duplicate CDR3 protein sequences are folded into a single record with the most common DNA and genes. The V and J calls and clone size are TCRdb's, not the authors'. The sample profile shows about 2,500 distinct CDR3 sequences; around 26% of them were found once. The ten largest clones capture more than 4.5% of the sample.

Genomic DNA extracted from peripheral blood, rather than sorted cells or RNA, was used as the source for amplification of TCR beta rearrangements. General conclusions and limits of the study: Compared with age-matched healthy donors, untreated patients with either hematological or solid cancers had significantly lower TCR diversity in the blood along with higher clonality. Declining TCR diversity with age in healthy donors was mainly explained by loss of richness; in cancer patients, loss of evenness also contributed. In both cancer cohorts, the median generation probability rose over the chemotherapy interval, which suggests that the repertoire was reconstituted through rebound thymic output. The authors noted that the repertoire data do not allow conclusions about immunological memory after chemotherapy.

A remark on this clonotype: There is no known antigen for this receptor. It has no much larger one-base neighbor in the sample; base qualities were not kept.

V loses 2 bases at its end and J loses 0 bases; junction bases beyond the gene matches: 8. Including cysteine and phenylalanine, the CDR3 has 18 amino acids. The CDR3 DNA has 54 bases and is translated from base 1. Taken from the germline V gene, the CDR1 and CDR2 loops are KGHSH and LQKENI. The rearranged segments are TRBV18 and TRBJ2-7, with 12 central nucleotides matching TRBD2. The receptor was derived from a human donor in good health. The specimen was blood. The DNA is as follows: TGTGCCAGCTCACCAGTACTAGCGGGGGGACCAGACTCCTACGAGCAGTACTTC. Its protein product is CASSPVLAGGPDSYEQYF.